The TCR beta chain under discussion was sequenced for a study of cytomegalovirus exposure and HLA in healthy donors. Overall study findings and caveats: A missense variant in DCLRE1C was later tied to TCR beta V- and J-gene trimming. An Asian-associated ancestry cluster reportedly showed fewer N-insertions than the approximately 600-donor mean in a later analysis. Earlier findings revealed that most TCR beta V segments proved productive either about 87% or about 30% of the time. Sequencing artifact likely explains a cluster of highly shared sequence variants.

Regarding this clone: The antigen is unknown.

The PCR made use of 60 Vbeta and 13 Jbeta primers. The protocol was immunoSEQ multiplex PCR, while the TCRdb copy is restricted to in-frame clones and leaves out a portion. The sample carries about 140,000 clones, approximately 72% recorded once. This CDR3 is 18 amino acids long. Trimming removed 2 bases from V and 1 base from J; junction bases left unmatched: 13. Germline CDR1 MDHEN, CDR2 SYDVKM. This chain uses TRBV28 with TRBJ1-1, with 7 positions matching TRBD1. Sequenced sample: PBMCs. This TCR derives from a woman aged 55-70 years in good health and CMV-seronegative. The CDR3 bases are TGTGCCAGCAGTTTACGACAGGGCCGCGCGTGGCCGAACACTGAAGCTTTCTTT. Its protein product is CASSLRQGRAWPNTEAFF.